The clone carrying this T cell receptor (beta chain) was seen ten or more times. The antigen is unknown. This sample is part of a study of T cells in Graves' hyperthyroidism and ophthalmopathy. Findings and caveats of the study: Also found in blood were most expanded thyroid clonotypes above 0.001.

From germline, CDR1 is SGHRS and CDR2 YFSETQ. The CDR3 totals 17 residues. Trimming at V came to 4 bases and at J to 0 bases, leaving 6 bases not matched to a gene. Regions amplified from RNA transcripts were the TCR beta CDR3 regions. Primed by the HTBI set, a first-round RT-PCR was run on the TCR CDR3. Each CDR3 protein is one row after TCRdb ran MiXCR on the multiplex PCR reads. The table lists fewer than 550,000 distinct CDR3 sequences, approximately 24% of them singletons. The clonotype originates from a young woman with Graves' ophthalmopathy. Sequences were obtained from blood. V and J are TRBV5-1 and TRBJ1-3, with TRBD1 matching 11 bases. The DNA of the CDR3 is TGCGCCAGCAGCGCCGGGACAGGGGGACTCTCTGGAAACACCATATATTTT. The encoded protein is CASSAGTGGLSGNTIYF. The entire variable domain, with the rest obtained from reference TRBV5-1 and TRBJ1-3, is as follows: KAGVTQTPRYLIKTRGQQVTLSCSPISGHRSVSWYQQTPGQGLQFLFEYFSETQRNKGNFPGRFSGRQFSNSRSEMNVSTLELGDSALYLCASSAGTGGLSGNTIYFGEGSWLTVV.